This T cell receptor (beta chain) was obtained from a study of cytomegalovirus exposure and HLA in healthy donors. CDR3 size: 17 residues. This clone was seen a handful of times. Use of 60 Vbeta and 13 Jbeta primers characterized the PCR. The protocol was immunoSEQ multiplex PCR, while the TCRdb copy is restricted to in-frame clones and leaves out a portion. The sample has some 100,000 clones, 70% to 85% seen once. The material sequenced was PBMCs. This clonotype was sampled from a woman aged 45-60 years in good health and CMV-seropositive. The chain uses TRBV21-1 and TRBJ1-1. TRBV21-1 is assigned pseudogene status. CDR3 sequence reads: CASSKWGGGEQNTEAFF. CDR3 DNA sequence: TGTGCCAGCAGCAAGTGGGGAGGGGGTGAGCAGAACACTGAAGCTTTCTTT.